The next 27 T cell receptor beta chains were all read from a single sample in a study of T-cell reconstitution after alpha-beta-depleted transplantation in children. During its preparation, the TCRbeta library received unique molecular identifiers. TCRdb re-called the PCR reads through MiXCR, storing one row per CDR3 protein. Seen here are 500,000 or so distinct CDR3 sequences, approximately 32% observed once, and the top ten hold 2% to 3%. The sample here was PBMCs from the stem cell graft donor, taken from the stem cell graft. All receptors derive from a human donor who donated a stem cell graft to a child with aplastic anemia.

The V gene is TRBV25-1, the J gene TRBJ2-5, with TRBD2 as a possible D gene (6 bases). Trimming took 2 bases from V and 1 from J, leaving 17 bases between them. This CDR3 contains 17 residues. The germline CDR1 and CDR2 sequences are MGHDK and SYGVNS. CDR3 sequence (DNA): TGTGCCAGCAGTGAAAGTGGAGGGATTAGGCTCCAAGAGACCCAGTACTTC. This translates into CASSESGGIRLQETQYF.

A few counts support this clonotype. The V and J genes are TRBV5-1 and TRBJ2-7; D is possibly TRBD2 (6 bases). CDR1 SGHRS and CDR2 YFSETQ come from the germline V gene. The CDR3 length is 13 residues. Trimming removed 3 bases from V and 5 bases from J, with 12 bases in between. The CDR3 sequence is CASSSGSTDEQYF. Here the CDR3 DNA reads TGCGCCAGCAGCTCCGGGAGTACAGACGAGCAGTACTTC.

This clonotype was detected only a few times. The chain recombines TRBV6-1 with TRBJ2-2, with TRBD2 matching 13 bases. J gave up 4 bases and V 2 bases, and 7 bases lay outside the gene matches. Germline lookup yields CDR1 MNHNS and CDR2 SASEGT. The CDR3 has 18 amino acids. The CDR3 spells CASSEHTSGRGGTGELFF. The CDR3 nucleotides are TGTGCCAGCAGTGAACACACTAGCGGGAGGGGCGGCACCGGGGAGCTGTTTTTT.

The chain uses TRBV6-6 and TRBJ2-1; D unresolved. This CDR3 spans 11 amino acids. Germline V CDR1 and CDR2: MNHNY, SVGAGI (reference sequence). Trimming took off 7 bases at V and 9 bases at J, with 10 bases between the two ends. Here the CDR3 reads CASKQLREQFF. The CDR3, as DNA: TGTGCCAGCAAACAGCTCCGTGAGCAGTTCTTC.

The chain couples TRBV7-2 to TRBJ1-1; D unclear. Germline CDR1 and CDR2: SGHTA and FQGNSA. The CDR3 has 14 amino acids. Between the trimmed V and J ends, which lost 2 bases and 0 bases, there was a span of 7 bases. The CDR3 sequence: CASSLFRVNTEAFF. CDR3 bases: TGTGCCAGCAGCTTATTCCGGGTGAACACTGAAGCTTTCTTT.

This clonotype was detected only once. The chain is built from TRBV21-1 and TRBJ1-1. TRBV21-1 is noted as a pseudogene. CDR3 length equals 13 residues. CDR3 DNA: TGTGCCAGCAGCTTAAAAACGGCCACTGAAGCTTTCTTT. Amino acids: CASSLKTATEAFF.

This chain joins TRBV12-3 or TRBV12-4 and TRBJ1-1, with D possibly being TRBD1 (5 bases). V dropped 6 bases and J dropped 5 bases, with 19 bases sitting between them. The CDR3 runs to 15 residues. In nucleotides, the CDR3 is TGTGCCAGCAGCCACTCCTCCGGGGGTAGGACTGAAGCTTTCTTT. This translates into CASSHSSGGRTEAFF.

The chain links TRBV12-3 or TRBV12-4 to TRBJ1-2, with TRBD1 identical over 8 bases. The CDR3 extends over 14 amino acids. The junction had 9 bases not matched to a gene; V was cut back by 4 bases and J by 8 bases. CDR3 bases: TGTGCCAGCAGTTCCCTGGACAGGGTCGGCGGCTACACCTTC. The encoded protein is CASSSLDRVGGYTF.

The CDR3 sequence is CASSFIRQGNQPQHF. In DNA form, the CDR3 reads TGTGCCAGCAGTTTTATACGACAGGGAAACCAGCCCCAGCATTTT. The chain couples TRBV28 to TRBJ1-5, with 7 bases aligning to TRBD1. V lost 3 bases and J lost 7; bases outside the gene matches: 9. From germline, CDR1 is MDHEN and CDR2 SYDVKM. The CDR3 is made up of 15 amino acids. The full variable domain, with the rest looked up from reference TRBV28 and TRBJ1-5, is DVKVTQSSRYLVKRTGEKVFLECVQDMDHENMFWYRQDPGLGLRLIYFSYDVKMKEKGDIPEGYSVSREKKERFSLILESASTNQTSMYLCASSFIRQGNQPQHFGDGTRLSIL.

This clonotype has only a few counts. This chain uses TRBV4-3 with TRBJ1-1; D remains ambiguous. From germline, CDR1 is LGHNA and CDR2 YSLEER. The V gene lost 0 bases and the J gene lost 2 bases, with 10 bases spanning the gap. There are 15 residues in the CDR3. CDR3 residues: CASSQDTEINTEAFF. The CDR3 region has the DNA TGCGCCAGCAGCCAAGATACGGAGATTAACACTGAAGCTTTCTTT.

This clonotype appeared a few times. The chain couples TRBV4-3 to TRBJ1-2; 8 bases align to TRBD1. V gave up 3 bases and J gave up 2 bases; unmatched junction bases: 8. The CDR3 has 16 residues. CDR1 and CDR2 from the germline V gene are LGHNA and YSLEER. The CDR3, as DNA: TGCGCCAGCAGCCAGAAACCGGGACAGGAGAACTATGGCTACACCTTC. The encoded protein is CASSQKPGQENYGYTF.

V gene TRBV12-3 or TRBV12-4 combines with J gene TRBJ2-7; the D is unclear. The CDR3 consists of 13 residues. V shed 2 bases and J shed 2 bases, with 7 bases lying between them. DNA of the CDR3: TGTGCCAGCAGTTTAAGTAGTGCCTACGAGCAGTACTTC. Translating gives CASSLSSAYEQYF.

The J gene is TRBJ2-6, the V gene TRBV6-5, with D possibly being TRBD2 (6 bases). The V and J ends lost 0 bases and 3 bases respectively, with 9 bases between them. The CDR3 extends over 16 amino acids. Germline assignment: CDR1 MNHEY and CDR2 SVGAGI. The CDR3 DNA reads as TGTGCCAGCAGTTACTCGCAGGGAGGTGGGGCCAACGTCCTGACTTTC. This translates into CASSYSQGGGANVLTF.

Concerning this clonotype itself: A much larger clone differs from this one at a single base, so this may be a read error. The V call is TRBV12-3 or TRBV12-4, the J call TRBJ2-5; D may be TRBD2 (6 bases). The CDR3 has 11 amino acids. V shed 4 bases and J shed 7 bases, with 7 bases lying between them. The CDR3 sequence: CASSSGGTQYF. CDR3 DNA: TGTGCCAGCAGTTCCGGGGGGACCCAGTACTTC.

This chain joins TRBV21-1 and TRBJ1-4. TRBV21-1 is described as a pseudogene. The CDR3 extends over 15 amino acids. Written as DNA, the CDR3 is TGTGCCAGCAGCAAAGTGGACGAAACTAATGAAAAACTGTTTTTT. As protein: CASSKVDETNEKLFF.

The sample holds one count of this clonotype. The gene calls are TRBV20-1 and TRBJ1-2; 7 bases align to TRBD1. J gave up 8 bases and V 3 bases, and 15 bases lay outside the gene matches. The CDR3 sequence is 15 residues long. Looked up from germline, CDR1 is DFQATT and CDR2 is SNEGSKA (reference sequence). The CDR3 protein is CSARGVDRVLDGYTF. DNA of the CDR3: TGCAGTGCTAGGGGGGTCGACAGGGTACTGGACGGCTACACCTTC.

The rearrangement joins TRBV5-4 to TRBJ2-7; 16 bases fit TRBD2. The germline V gene has CDR1 SGHNT and CDR2 YYREEE (reference sequence). This CDR3 contains 16 residues. The J segment lost 4 bases and the V segment lost 4 bases, leaving 5 bases of the junction unmatched. The CDR3 loop is CASSPGLAGGPYEQYF. The CDR3 DNA reads as TGTGCCAGCAGCCCGGGACTAGCGGGAGGGCCTTACGAGCAGTACTTC.

With regard to this clonotype: Just one base apart from a much larger clone, this may be a read error. The chain links TRBV7-8 to TRBJ1-1, with D unresolved. There are 14 residues in the CDR3. Germline assignment: CDR1 SGHVS and CDR2 FQNEAQ. CDR3 protein: CANSSAYRNTEAFF. The DNA of the CDR3 is TGTGCCAACAGCTCGGCCTATAGAAACACTGAAGCTTTCTTT. Complete variable domain (other parts from reference TRBV7-8 and TRBJ1-1): GAGVSQSPRYKVAKRGQDVALRCDPISGHVSLFWYQQALGQGPEFLTYFQNEAQLDKSGLPSDRFFAERPEGSVSTLKIQRTQQEDSAVYLCANSSAYRNTEAFFGQGTRLTVV.

The J gene is TRBJ1-5, the V gene TRBV28, with D perhaps TRBD1 (6 bases). Germline assignment: CDR1 MDHEN and CDR2 SYDVKM. The CDR3 contains 13 residues. V lost 6 bases to trimming and J lost 4 bases, with 10 bases between them. CDR3 in amino acids: CASRLQGNQPQHF. The CDR3 region has the DNA TGTGCCAGCAGGTTACAGGGTAATCAGCCCCAGCATTTT.

J is TRBJ2-3 and V is TRBV7-8; TRBD2 matches 11 bases. Trimming took 6 bases from V and 4 from J; bases not matched to a gene: 9. CDR1 SGHVS and CDR2 FQNEAQ come from the germline V gene. The CDR3 length is 16 residues. The CDR3: CASSFGTSGLPDTQYF. The CDR3 nucleotides are TGTGCCAGCAGTTTCGGGACTAGCGGATTACCAGATACGCAGTATTTT.

The table lists this clonotype with a few counts. The chain carries TRBV3-1 and TRBJ2-7, with D uncertain. Per the germline V gene, CDR1 is LGHDT and CDR2 is YNNKEL (reference sequence). Trimming left V 1 base short and J 1 base short, with 11 bases between. This CDR3 has 15 residues. The CDR3 nucleotides read TGTGCCAGCAGCCAAGTCCTGGGCTCGTCCTACGAGCAGTACTTC. Amino acid sequence: CASSQVLGSSYEQYF.

The chain is built from TRBV12-3 or TRBV12-4 and TRBJ2-1; TRBD2 matches at 9 bases. The CDR3 runs 15 residues. V lost 5 bases and J lost 2; bases outside the gene matches: 4. The CDR3 nucleotides are TGTGCCAGCAGTCCAAGACTAGCGGCCTACAATGAGCAGTTCTTC. Protein sequence: CASSPRLAAYNEQFF.

This clonotype was detected only a few times. This rearrangement joins TRBV6-5 to TRBJ2-5; 9 bases align to TRBD1. V was clipped by 3 bases and J by 4 bases; unmatched bases: 9. The CDR3 sequence is 16 residues long. Germline assignment: CDR1 MNHEY and CDR2 SVGAGI. CDR3 loop: CASSYSPGQGSETQYF. In nucleotides, the CDR3 is TGTGCCAGCAGTTATTCCCCGGGACAGGGTTCAGAGACCCAGTACTTC.

This chain joins TRBV3-1 and TRBJ2-5; D unclear. The V gene's germline CDR1 is LGHDT and CDR2 YNNKEL (reference sequence). V shed 4 bases and J shed 1 base, with 7 bases lying between them. The length of the CDR3 is 13 residues. The CDR3 DNA is TGTGCCAGCAGCCCGACATTCCAAGAGACCCAGTACTTC. Translation gives CASSPTFQETQYF.

This clonotype turned up a few times. V gene TRBV7-3 combines with J gene TRBJ2-3; D might be TRBD1 or TRBD2, each matching 5 bases. Trimming removed 5 bases from V and 0 bases from J, with 6 bases in between. The V gene's germline CDR1 is SGHTA and CDR2 FQGTGA. The CDR3 covers 13 residues. CDR3 nucleotide sequence: TGTGCCAGCAGCGAGGGGAGCACAGATACGCAGTATTTT. Translating it yields CASSEGSTDTQYF.

This chain uses TRBV20-1 with TRBJ2-3, with TRBD2 matching over 11 bases. Losses at the gene ends were 6 bases for V and 2 bases for J; bases not matched to a gene: 13. The germline gives CDR1 DFQATT, CDR2 SNEGSKA (reference sequence). The CDR3 spans 17 residues. CDR3 in DNA: TGCAGTGCACCCGGGACTAGCGGATCACCGAACACAGATACGCAGTATTTT. Translation: CSAPGTSGSPNTDTQYF.

The chain joins TRBV19 to TRBJ1-1, with 9 bases lining up with TRBD1. The length of the CDR3 is 15 residues. Germline V gene sequence: CDR1 LNHDA, CDR2 SQIVND (reference sequence). V trimming: 7 bases; J trimming: 0 bases; junction bases outside the gene matches: 6. The CDR3 loop reads CASTGTGQMNTEAFF. CDR3 bases: TGTGCCAGTACGGGGACAGGGCAGATGAACACTGAAGCTTTCTTT.